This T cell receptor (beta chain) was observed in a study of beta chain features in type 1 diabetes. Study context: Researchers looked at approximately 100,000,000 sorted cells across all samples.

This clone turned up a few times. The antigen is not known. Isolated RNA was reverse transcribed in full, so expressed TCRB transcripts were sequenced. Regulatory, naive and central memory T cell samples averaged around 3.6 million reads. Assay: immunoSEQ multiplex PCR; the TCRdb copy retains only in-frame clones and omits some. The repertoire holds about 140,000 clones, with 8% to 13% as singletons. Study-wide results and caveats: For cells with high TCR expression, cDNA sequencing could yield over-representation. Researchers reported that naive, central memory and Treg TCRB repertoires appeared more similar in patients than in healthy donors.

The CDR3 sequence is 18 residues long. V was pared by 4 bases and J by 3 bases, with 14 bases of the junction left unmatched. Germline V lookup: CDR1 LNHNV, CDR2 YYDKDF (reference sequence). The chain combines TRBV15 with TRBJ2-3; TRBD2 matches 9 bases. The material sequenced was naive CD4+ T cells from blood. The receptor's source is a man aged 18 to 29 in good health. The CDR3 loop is CATSTSKRVAGATDTQYF. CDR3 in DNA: TGTGCCACCAGCACCTCAAAGAGGGTAGCGGGGGCTACAGATACGCAGTATTTT.